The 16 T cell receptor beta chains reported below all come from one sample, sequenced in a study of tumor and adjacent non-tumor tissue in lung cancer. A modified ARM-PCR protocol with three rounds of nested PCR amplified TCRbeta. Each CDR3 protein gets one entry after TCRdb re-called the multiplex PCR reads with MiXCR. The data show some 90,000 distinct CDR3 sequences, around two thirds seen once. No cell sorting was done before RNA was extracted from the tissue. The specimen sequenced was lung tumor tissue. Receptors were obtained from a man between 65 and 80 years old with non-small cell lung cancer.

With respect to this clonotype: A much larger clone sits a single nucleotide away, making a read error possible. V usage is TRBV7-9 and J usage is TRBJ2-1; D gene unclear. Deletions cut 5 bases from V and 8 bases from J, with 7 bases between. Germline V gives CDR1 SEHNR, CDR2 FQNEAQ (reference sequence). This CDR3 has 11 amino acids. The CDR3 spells CASSPQYEQFF. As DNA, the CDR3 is TGTGCCAGCAGCCCCCAGTATGAGCAGTTCTTC.

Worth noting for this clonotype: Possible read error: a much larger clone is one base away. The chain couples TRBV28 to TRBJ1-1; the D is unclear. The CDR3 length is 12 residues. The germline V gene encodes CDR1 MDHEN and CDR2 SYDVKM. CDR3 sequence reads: CASSWVKTEAFF. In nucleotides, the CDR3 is TGTGCCAGCAGTTGGGTGAAGACTGAAGCTTTCTTT.

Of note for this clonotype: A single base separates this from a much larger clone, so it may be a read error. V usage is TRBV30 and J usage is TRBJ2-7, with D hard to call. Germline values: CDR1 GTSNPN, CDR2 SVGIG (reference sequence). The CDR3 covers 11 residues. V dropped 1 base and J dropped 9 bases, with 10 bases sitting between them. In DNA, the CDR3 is TGTGCCTGGAGTGGGCGTCCGGGGCAGTACTTC. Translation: CAWSGRPGQYF. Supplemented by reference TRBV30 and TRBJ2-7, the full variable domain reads SQTIHQWPATLVQPVGSPLSLECTVEGTSNPNLYWYRQAAGRGLQLLFYSVGIGQISSEVPQNLSASRPQDRQFILSSKKLLLSDSGFYLCAWSGRPGQYFGPGTRLTVT.

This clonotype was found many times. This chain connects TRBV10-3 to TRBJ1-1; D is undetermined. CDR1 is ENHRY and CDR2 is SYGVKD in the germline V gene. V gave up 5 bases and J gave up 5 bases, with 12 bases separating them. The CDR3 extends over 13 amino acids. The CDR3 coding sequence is TGTGCCATCAGTCGGCAGACCGAGACTGAAGCTTTCTTT. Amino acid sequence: CAISRQTETEAFF.

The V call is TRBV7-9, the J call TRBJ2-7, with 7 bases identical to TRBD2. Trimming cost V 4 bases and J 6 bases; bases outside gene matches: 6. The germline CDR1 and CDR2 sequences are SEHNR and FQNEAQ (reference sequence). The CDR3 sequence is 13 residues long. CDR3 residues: CASSSRLAVEQYF. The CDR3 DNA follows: TGTGCCAGCAGCTCCAGGCTAGCGGTCGAGCAGTACTTC.

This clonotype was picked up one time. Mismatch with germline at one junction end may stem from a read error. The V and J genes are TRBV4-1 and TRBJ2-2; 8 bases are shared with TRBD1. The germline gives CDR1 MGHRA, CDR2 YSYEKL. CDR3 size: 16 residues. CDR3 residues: CANSPRAGGYTGELFF. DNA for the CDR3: TGCGCCAACAGCCCGCGGGCAGGGGGCTACACCGGGGAGCTGTTTTTT.

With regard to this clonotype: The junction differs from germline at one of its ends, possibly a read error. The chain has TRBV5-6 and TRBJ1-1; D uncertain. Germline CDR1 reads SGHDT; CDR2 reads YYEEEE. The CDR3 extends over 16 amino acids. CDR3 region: CASSLMTVWEYTEALF. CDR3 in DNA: TGTGCCAGCAGTCTTATGACGGTATGGGAGTACACTGAAGCTTTATTT. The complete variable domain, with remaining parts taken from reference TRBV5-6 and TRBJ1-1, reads DAGVTQSPTHLIKTRGQQVTLRCSPKSGHDTVSWYQQALGQGPQFIFQYYEEEERQRGNFPDRFSGHQFPNYSSELNVNALLLGDSALYLCASSLMTVWEYTEALFGQGTRLTVV.

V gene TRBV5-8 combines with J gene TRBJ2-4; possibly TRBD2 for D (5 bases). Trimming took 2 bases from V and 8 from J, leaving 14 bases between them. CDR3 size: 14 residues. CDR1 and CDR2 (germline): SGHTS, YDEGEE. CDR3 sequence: CASSFFSVGDIQYF. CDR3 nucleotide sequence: TGTGCCAGCAGCTTCTTTAGCGTGGGAGACATTCAGTACTTC.

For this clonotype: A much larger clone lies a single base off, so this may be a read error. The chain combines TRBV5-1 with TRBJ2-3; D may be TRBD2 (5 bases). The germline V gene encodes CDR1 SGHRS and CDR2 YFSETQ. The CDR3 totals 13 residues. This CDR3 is CASSVGLTYTQYF. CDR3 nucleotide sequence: TGCGCCAGCAGCGTCGGACTCACATATACGCAGTATTTT.

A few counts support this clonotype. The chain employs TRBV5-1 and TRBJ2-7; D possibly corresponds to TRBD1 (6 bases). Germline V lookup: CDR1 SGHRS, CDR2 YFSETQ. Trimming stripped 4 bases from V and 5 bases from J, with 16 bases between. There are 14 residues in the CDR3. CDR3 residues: CASSQTGLSDEQYF. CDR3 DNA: TGCGCCAGCAGCCAAACAGGGCTTTCGGACGAGCAGTACTTC.

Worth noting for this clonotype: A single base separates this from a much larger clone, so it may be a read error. CDR3 sequence: CNARDSGQGLEKLFF. The CDR3 DNA reads as TGCAATGCTAGAGATAGCGGACAGGGACTTGAAAAACTGTTTTTT. The rearrangement uses TRBV20-1 and TRBJ1-4; 8 nucleotides align to TRBD1. The CDR3 consists of 15 residues. The germline V gene encodes CDR1 DFQATT and CDR2 SNEGSKA (reference sequence).

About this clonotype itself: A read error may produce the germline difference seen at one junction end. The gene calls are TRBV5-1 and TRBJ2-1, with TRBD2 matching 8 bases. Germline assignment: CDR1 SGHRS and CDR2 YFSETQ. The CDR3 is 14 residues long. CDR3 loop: CVSGFSGTRAAQFF. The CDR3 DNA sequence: TGCGTCAGCGGCTTTTCCGGGACTAGAGCTGCGCAGTTCTTC.

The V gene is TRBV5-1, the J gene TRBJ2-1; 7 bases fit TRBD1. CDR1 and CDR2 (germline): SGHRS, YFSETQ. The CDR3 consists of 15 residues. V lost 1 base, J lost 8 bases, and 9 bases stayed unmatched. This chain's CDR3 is CASSLKGAPYDEQFF. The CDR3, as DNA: TGCGCCAGCAGCTTGAAGGGGGCGCCATACGATGAGCAGTTCTTC.

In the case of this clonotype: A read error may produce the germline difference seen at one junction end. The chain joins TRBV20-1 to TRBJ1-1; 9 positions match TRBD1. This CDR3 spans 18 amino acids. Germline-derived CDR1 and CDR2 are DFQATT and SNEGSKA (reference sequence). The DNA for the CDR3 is TGCGGTGCTAGAGACCCAACAGGGGGCGGCTTGCGGAACACTGAAGCTTCCTTT. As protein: CGARDPTGGGLRNTEASF.

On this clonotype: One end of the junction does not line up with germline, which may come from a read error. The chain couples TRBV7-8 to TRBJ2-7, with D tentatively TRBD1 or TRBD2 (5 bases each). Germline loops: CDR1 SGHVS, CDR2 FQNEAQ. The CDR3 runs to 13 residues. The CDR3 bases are TGTTCCAGCAGCTCCGACGGGACCCTCGAGCAGTACTTC. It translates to CSSSSDGTLEQYF.

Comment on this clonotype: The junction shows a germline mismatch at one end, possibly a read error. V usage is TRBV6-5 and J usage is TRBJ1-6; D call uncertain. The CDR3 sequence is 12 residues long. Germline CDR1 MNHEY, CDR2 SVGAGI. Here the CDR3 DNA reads TGTGCCGGCAGTTTTCGTAATTCACCCCTCCGCTTT. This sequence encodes CAGSFRNSPLRF.